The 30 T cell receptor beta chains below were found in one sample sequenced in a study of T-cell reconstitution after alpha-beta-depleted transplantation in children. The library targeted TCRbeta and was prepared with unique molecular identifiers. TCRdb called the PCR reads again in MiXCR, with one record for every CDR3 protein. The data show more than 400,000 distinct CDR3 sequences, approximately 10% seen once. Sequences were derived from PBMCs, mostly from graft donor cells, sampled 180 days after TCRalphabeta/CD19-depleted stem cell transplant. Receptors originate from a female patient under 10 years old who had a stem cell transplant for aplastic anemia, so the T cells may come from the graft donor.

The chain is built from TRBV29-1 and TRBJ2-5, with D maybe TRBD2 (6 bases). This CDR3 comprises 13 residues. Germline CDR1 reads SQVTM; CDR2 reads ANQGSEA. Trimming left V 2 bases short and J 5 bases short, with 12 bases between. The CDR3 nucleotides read TGCAGCGTTGAAAATCGTAGCGGTGAGACCCAGTACTTC. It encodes CSVENRSGETQYF.

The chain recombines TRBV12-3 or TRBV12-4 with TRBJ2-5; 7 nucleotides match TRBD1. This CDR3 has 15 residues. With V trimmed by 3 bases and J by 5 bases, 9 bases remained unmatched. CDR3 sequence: CASSFGQAERETQYF. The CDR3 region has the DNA TGTGCCAGCAGTTTCGGACAGGCCGAGAGGGAGACCCAGTACTTC.

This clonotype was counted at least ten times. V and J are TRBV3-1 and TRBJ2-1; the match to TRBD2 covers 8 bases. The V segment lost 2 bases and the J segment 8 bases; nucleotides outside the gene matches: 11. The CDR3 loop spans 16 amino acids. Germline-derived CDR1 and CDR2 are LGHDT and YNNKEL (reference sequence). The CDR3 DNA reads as TGTGCCAGCAGCCAAAGGGCGGGAGGATGGTTGGATGAGCAGTTCTTC. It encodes CASSQRAGGWLDEQFF.

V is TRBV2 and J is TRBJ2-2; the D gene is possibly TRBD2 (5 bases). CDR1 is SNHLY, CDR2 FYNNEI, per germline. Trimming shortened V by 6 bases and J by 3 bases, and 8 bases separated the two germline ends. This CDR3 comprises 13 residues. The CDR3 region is CASRTDYTGELFF. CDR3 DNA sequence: TGTGCCAGCAGGACGGACTACACCGGGGAGCTGTTTTTT.

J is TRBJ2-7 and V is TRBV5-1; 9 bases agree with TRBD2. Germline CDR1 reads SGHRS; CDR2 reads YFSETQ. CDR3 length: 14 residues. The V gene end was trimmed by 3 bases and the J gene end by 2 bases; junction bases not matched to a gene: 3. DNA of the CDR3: TGCGCCAGCAGCTCCGGGACTAGCACCTACGAGCAGTACTTC. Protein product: CASSSGTSTYEQYF.

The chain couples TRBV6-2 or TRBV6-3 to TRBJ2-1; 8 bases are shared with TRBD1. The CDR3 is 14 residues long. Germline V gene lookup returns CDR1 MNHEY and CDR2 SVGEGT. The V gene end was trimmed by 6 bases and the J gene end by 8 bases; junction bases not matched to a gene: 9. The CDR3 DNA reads TGTGCCAGCAGAGATACAGGGGGTTTCGATGAGCAGTTCTTC. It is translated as CASRDTGGFDEQFF.

In nucleotides, the CDR3 is TGCGCCAGCAGCTCCCGACAGACTAACTATGGCTACACCTTC. It codes for CASSSRQTNYGYTF. The chain couples TRBV5-1 to TRBJ1-2; D is perhaps TRBD1 (5 bases). Trimming removed 3 bases at V and 0 bases at J, with 9 bases between. Germline CDR1 is SGHRS and CDR2 is YFSETQ. The CDR3 totals 14 residues.

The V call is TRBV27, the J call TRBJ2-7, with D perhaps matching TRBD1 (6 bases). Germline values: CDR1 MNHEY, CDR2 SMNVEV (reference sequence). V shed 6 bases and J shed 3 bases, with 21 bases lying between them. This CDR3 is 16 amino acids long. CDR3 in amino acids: CASSSSQGLRFYEQYF. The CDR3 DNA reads TGTGCCAGCAGCTCATCACAGGGCCTGCGGTTCTACGAGCAGTACTTC.

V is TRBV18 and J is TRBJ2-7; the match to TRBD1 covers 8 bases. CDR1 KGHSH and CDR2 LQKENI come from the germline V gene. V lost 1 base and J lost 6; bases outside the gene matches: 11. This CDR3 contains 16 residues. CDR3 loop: CASSPLQTGVRVEQYF. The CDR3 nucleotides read TGTGCCAGCTCACCACTCCAGACAGGGGTCCGGGTCGAGCAGTACTTC. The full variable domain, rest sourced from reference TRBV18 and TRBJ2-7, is NAGVMQNPRHLVRRRGQEARLRCSPMKGHSHVYWYRQLPEEGLKFMVYLQKENIIDESGMPKERFSAEFPKEGPSILRIQQVVRGDSAAYFCASSPLQTGVRVEQYFGPGTRLTVT.

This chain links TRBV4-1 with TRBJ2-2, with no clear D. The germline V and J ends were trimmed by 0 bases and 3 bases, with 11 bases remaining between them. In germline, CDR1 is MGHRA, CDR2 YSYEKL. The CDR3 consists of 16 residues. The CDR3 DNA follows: TGCGCCAGCAGCCAAGATAGGCCAGATTACACCGGGGAGCTGTTTTTT. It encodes CASSQDRPDYTGELFF.

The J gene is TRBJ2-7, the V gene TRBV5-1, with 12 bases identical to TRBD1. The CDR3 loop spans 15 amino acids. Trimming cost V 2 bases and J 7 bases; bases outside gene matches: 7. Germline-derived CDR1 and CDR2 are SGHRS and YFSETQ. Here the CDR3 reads CASSFPGQGAGEQYF. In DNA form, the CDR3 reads TGCGCCAGCAGCTTCCCGGGACAGGGGGCAGGGGAGCAGTACTTC.

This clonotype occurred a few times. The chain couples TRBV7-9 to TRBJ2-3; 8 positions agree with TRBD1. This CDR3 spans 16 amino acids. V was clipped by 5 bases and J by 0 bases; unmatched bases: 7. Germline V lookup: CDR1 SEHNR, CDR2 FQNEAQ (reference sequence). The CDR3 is CASSRGQGHSTDTQYF. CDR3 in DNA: TGTGCCAGCAGCCGTGGACAGGGCCATAGCACAGATACGCAGTATTTT.

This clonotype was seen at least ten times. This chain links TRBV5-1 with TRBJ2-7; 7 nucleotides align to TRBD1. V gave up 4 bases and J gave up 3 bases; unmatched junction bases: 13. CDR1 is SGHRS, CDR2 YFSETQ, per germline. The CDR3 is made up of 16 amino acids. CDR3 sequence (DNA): TGCGCCAGCAGCCCTCAACCGGGACAGAGTCGCTACGAGCAGTACTTC. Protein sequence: CASSPQPGQSRYEQYF.

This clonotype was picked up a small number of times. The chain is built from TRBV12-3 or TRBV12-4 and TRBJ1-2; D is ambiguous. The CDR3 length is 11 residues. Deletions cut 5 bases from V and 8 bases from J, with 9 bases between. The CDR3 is CASSPKGGYTF. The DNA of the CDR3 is TGTGCCAGCAGTCCCAAGGGCGGCTACACCTTC.

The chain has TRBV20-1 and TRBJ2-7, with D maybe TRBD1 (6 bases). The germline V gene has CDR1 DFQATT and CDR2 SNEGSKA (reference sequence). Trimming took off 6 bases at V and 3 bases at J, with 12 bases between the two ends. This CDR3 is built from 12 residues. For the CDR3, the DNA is TGCAGTGCCCCAGTCAGGGGCTACGAGCAGTACTTC. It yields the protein CSAPVRGYEQYF.

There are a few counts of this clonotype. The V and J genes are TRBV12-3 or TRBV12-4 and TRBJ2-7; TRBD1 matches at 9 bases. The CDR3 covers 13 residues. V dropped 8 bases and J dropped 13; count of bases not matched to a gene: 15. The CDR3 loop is CASQRDTGGSLYV. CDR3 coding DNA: TGTGCCAGCCAAAGAGACACAGGGGGCTCTCTTTACGTC.

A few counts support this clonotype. The CDR3 DNA reads as TGCAGTGCCTCACTAGCGGGAGGGCCAGTCGATACGCAGTATTTT. Translated, it gives CSASLAGGPVDTQYF. The chain links TRBV20-1 to TRBJ2-3; 13 bases are shared with TRBD2. CDR3 length equals 15 residues. Germline V gives CDR1 DFQATT, CDR2 SNEGSKA (reference sequence). The V and J ends lost 6 bases and 6 bases, in that order; junction bases with no gene match: 9.

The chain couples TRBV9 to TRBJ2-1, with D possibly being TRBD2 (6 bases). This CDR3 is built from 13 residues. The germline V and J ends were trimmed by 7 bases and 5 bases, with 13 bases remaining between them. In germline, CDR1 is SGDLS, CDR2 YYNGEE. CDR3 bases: TGTGCCAGCTCCGGCGGGGTAGACAATGAGCAGTTCTTC. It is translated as CASSGGVDNEQFF.

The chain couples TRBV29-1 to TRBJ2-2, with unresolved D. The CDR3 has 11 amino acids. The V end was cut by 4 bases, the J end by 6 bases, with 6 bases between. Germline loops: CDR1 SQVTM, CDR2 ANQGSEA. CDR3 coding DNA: TGCAGCGTTGCGGGTCCCGGGGAGCTGTTTTTT. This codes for CSVAGPGELFF.

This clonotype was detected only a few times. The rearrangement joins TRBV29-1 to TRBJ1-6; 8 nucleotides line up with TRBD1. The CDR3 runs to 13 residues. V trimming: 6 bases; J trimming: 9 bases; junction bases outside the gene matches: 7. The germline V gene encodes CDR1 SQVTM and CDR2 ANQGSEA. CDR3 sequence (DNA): TGCAGCGTCGCAGGACAGGGTGGTTCACCCCTCCACTTT. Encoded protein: CSVAGQGGSPLHF.

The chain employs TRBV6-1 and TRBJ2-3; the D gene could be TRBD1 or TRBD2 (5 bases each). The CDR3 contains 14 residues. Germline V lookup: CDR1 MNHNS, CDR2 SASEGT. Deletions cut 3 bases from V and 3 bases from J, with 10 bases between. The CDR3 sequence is CASSERGWTDTQYF. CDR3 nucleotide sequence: TGTGCCAGCAGTGAGAGGGGATGGACAGATACGCAGTATTTT.

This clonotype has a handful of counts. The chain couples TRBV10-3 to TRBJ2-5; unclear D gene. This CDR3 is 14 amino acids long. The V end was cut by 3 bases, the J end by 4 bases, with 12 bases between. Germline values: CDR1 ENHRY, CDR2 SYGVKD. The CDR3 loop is CAISDRAPGETQYF. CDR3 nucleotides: TGTGCCATCAGTGACCGGGCCCCGGGAGAGACCCAGTACTTC.

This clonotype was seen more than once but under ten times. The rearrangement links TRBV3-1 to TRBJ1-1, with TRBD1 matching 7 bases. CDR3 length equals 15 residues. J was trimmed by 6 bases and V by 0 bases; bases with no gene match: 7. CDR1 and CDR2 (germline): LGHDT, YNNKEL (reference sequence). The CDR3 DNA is TGTGCCAGCAGCCAAGAGGGCAGGGGGTGGGCTGAAGCTTTCTTT. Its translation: CASSQEGRGWAEAFF.

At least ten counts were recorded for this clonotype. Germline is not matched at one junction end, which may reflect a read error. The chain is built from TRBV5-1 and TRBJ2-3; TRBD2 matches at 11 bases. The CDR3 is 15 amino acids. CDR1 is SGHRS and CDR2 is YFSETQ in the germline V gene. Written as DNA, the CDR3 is TGTGCCAGCAGCTGGACTAGCGGGAGCACAGATACGCAGTATTTT. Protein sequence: CASSWTSGSTDTQYF.

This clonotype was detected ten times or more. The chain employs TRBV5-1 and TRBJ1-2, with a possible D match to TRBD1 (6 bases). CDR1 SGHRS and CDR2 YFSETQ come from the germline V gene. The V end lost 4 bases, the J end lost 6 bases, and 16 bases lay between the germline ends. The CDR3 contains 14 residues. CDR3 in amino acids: CASSPTGLMDGYTF. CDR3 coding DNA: TGCGCCAGCAGCCCTACAGGGCTGATGGATGGCTACACCTTC. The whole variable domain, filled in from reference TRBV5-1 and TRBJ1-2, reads KAGVTQTPRYLIKTRGQQVTLSCSPISGHRSVSWYQQTPGQGLQFLFEYFSETQRNKGNFPGRFSGRQFSNSRSEMNVSTLELGDSALYLCASSPTGLMDGYTFGSGTRLTVV.

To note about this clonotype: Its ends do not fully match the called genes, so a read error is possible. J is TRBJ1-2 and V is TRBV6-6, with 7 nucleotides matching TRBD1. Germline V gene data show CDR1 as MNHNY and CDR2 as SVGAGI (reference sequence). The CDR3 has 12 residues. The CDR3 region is CASSFQGQPLFF. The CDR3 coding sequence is TGTGCCAGCAGTTTCCAGGGACAGCCCCTGTTCTTC.

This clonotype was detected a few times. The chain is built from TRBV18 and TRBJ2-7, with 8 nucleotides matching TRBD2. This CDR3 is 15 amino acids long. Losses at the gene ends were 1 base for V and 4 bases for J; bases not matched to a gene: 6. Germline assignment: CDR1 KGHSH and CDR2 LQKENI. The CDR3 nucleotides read TGTGCCAGCTCACCACGGCGAGCGGGAGCATACGAGCAGTACGTC. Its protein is CASSPRRAGAYEQYV.

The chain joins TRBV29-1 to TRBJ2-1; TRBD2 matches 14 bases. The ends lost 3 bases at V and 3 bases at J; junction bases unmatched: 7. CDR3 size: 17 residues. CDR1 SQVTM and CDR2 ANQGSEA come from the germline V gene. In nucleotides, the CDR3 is TGCAGCGTTGAGGGTGGACTAGCGGGAGGCCTCTACAATGAGCAGTTCTTC. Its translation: CSVEGGLAGGLYNEQFF.

CDR3 loop: CASSPHQPQHF. In nucleotides, the CDR3 is TGTGCCAGCAGCCCTCATCAGCCCCAGCATTTT. This sequence joins TRBV9 and TRBJ1-5, with D hard to call. From germline, CDR1 is SGDLS and CDR2 YYNGEE. The CDR3 extends over 11 amino acids. V lost 4 bases, J lost 5 bases, and 4 bases lay in between.

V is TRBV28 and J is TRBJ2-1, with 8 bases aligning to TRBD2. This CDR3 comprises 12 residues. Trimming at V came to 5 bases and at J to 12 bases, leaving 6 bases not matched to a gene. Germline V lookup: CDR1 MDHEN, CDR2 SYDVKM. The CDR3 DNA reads TGTGCCAGCAGTCTCCGGACTAGCTCGCAGTTCTTC. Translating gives CASSLRTSSQFF.